The 2 T cell receptor beta chains in this list originate from one sample, sequenced in a study of siplizumab effects on memory and regulatory T cells. TCRdb keeps only in-frame clones here, not all; method: immunoSEQ multiplex PCR. The sample contains about 13,000 clones, 30% to 40% of which appear only once. No antigen is known for these receptors. The mixed lymphocyte reaction cells underwent coculture at 37°C for five to six days. Sample: CFSE-low (dividing) CD8+ T cells sorted from an allogeneic mixed lymphocyte reaction. All receptors come from a human donor in good health; the cells came from an allogeneic mixed lymphocyte reaction.

The chain combines TRBV5-4 with TRBJ1-4, with D hard to call. Trimming removed 0 bases from V and 8 bases from J, with 11 bases in between. The CDR3 covers 14 residues. Looked up from germline, CDR1 is SGHNT and CDR2 is YYREEE (reference sequence). CDR3 nucleotide sequence: TGTGCCAGCAGCTTGGCGGGGTCTGGAGAAAAACTGTTTTTT. Translation gives CASSLAGSGEKLFF.

In this sample, this clone is medium-sized. V gene TRBV2 combines with J gene TRBJ2-3, with no clear D. CDR1 is SNHLY, CDR2 FYNNEI, per germline. Trimming pared 4 bases from V and 0 bases from J, leaving 5 bases between. The CDR3 runs 13 residues. This chain's CDR3 is CASSGQSTDTQYF. The DNA of the CDR3 is TGTGCCAGCAGTGGGCAGAGCACAGATACGCAGTATTTT.